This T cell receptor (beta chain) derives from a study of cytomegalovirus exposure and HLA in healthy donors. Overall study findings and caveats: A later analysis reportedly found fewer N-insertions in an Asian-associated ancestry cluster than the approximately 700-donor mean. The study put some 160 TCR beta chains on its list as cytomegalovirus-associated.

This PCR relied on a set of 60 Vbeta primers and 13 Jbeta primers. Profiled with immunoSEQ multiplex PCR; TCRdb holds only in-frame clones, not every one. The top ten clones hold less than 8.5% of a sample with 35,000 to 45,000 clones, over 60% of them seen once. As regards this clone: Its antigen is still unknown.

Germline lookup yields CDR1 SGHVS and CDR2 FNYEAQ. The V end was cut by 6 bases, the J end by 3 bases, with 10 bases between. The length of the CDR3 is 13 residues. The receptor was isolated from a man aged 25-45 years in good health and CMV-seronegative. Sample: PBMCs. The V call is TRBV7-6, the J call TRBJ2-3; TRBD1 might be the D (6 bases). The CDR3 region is CASRPTGTDTQYF. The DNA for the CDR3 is TGTGCCAGCAGGCCAACAGGGACAGATACGCAGTATTTT.